This T cell receptor beta chain was recorded in a study of blood T cell repertoires in COVID-19. The germline gives CDR1 KGHSH, CDR2 LQKENI. The CDR3 is 16 amino acids. The ends lost 0 bases at V and 6 bases at J; junction bases unmatched: 2. Some clones are missing from TCRdb's copy, which holds only in-frame ones; the method was immunoSEQ multiplex PCR. The sample holds approximately 200,000 clones, roughly 87% seen once. The V and J genes are TRBV18 and TRBJ2-1, with 13 positions matching TRBD2. Material: PBMCs or T cells enriched from blood (not recorded which). The TCR comes from a woman in her thirties who had recovered from COVID-19. The CDR3 nucleotides read TGTGCCAGCTCACCACCCGGACTAGCGGGAGTCAATGAGCAGTTCTTC. This codes for CASSPPGLAGVNEQFF.